The 4 T cell receptor beta chains listed next were all sequenced from one sample in a study of control samples from healthy donors and cancer patients. Libraries were prepared by immunoSEQ multiplex PCR; TCRdb keeps only in-frame clonotypes and omits some of them. This table holds 150,000 or so clones, 85% to 90% found once. Sequences were obtained from blood. The source is a woman aged 30 to 39 in good health.

The V call is TRBV29-1, the J call TRBJ2-1; D is unresolved. The CDR3 is 11 residues long. V shed 4 bases and J shed 4 bases, with 5 bases lying between them. Germline CDR1 and CDR2: SQVTM and ANQGSEA. The CDR3 is CSVASYNEQFF. The CDR3, as DNA: TGCAGCGTTGCGTCTTACAATGAGCAGTTCTTC.

The J gene is TRBJ2-1, the V gene TRBV29-1; tentative D call: TRBD2 (5 bases). CDR1 is SQVTM, CDR2 ANQGSEA, per germline. The ends were cut back, 2 bases at V and 0 bases at J, with 8 bases in the middle. This CDR3 contains 14 residues. The CDR3 reads CSVELDSSYNEQFF. CDR3 nucleotides: TGCAGCGTTGAACTGGACTCCTCCTACAATGAGCAGTTCTTC.

This chain connects TRBV7-8 to TRBJ2-1; TRBD2 agrees at 8 bases. V was pared by 1 base and J by 3 bases, with 2 bases of the junction left unmatched. The CDR3 spans 15 residues. Looked up from germline, CDR1 is SGHVS and CDR2 is FQNEAQ. The CDR3 coding sequence is TGTGCCAGCAGCTTAGGAACTAGCGGCTACAATGAGCAGTTCTTC. It specifies CASSLGTSGYNEQFF.

This chain connects TRBV21-1 to TRBJ2-7; the D segment call TRBD1 is taken from the table without a DNA check. TRBV21-1 is reported as a pseudogene. CDR3 length: 16 amino acids. CDR3 bases: TGTGCCAGCAGCAAAGATGGACAGGGTATTTCCTGCGAGCAGTACGTC. This encodes CASSKDGQGISCEQYV.